A single sample is the source of the 7 T cell receptor beta chains below, sequenced in a study of neoadjuvant anti-PD-1 for oral cavity cancer. Generated by immunoSEQ multiplex PCR, the TCRdb table keeps only in-frame clones and is missing some. The sample carries around 67,000 clones, roughly 90% recorded once. Time point specified: after neoadjuvant nivolumab, at surgical resection. The sample here was PBMCs, taken after nivolumab (anti-PD-1) treatment. These receptors were obtained from a person between 40 and 85 years old with oral cavity squamous cell carcinoma.

The gene calls are TRBV7-8 and TRBJ2-5; D is possibly TRBD1 (6 bases). Germline loops: CDR1 SGHVS, CDR2 FQNEAQ. This CDR3 spans 15 amino acids. V was clipped by 2 bases and J by 5 bases, with 15 bases between them. The DNA of the CDR3 is TGTGCCAGCAGCTTACCGGACAGCCCCGAGGAGACCCAGTACTTC. Protein product: CASSLPDSPEETQYF.

The chain recombines TRBV2 with TRBJ2-5; D uncertain. The J call may be faulty, since TRBJ2-7 better matches the DNA end. CDR3 length: 13 residues. Germline loops: CDR1 SNHLY, CDR2 FYNNEI. The CDR3 loop reads CATAGGGTYEQYF. The CDR3 DNA reads as TGTGCCACCGCCGGTGGCGGAACCTACGAGCAGTACTTC.

V usage is TRBV19 and J usage is TRBJ1-2; a possible D gene is TRBD1 (5 bases). The CDR3 totals 13 residues. The germline V gene encodes CDR1 LNHDA and CDR2 SQIVND (reference sequence). Trimming cost V 8 bases and J 3 bases, with 13 bases left between them. CDR3 loop: CASHPLGHYGYTF. The CDR3 region has the DNA TGTGCCAGTCATCCCCTGGGGCACTATGGCTACACCTTC.

This clone was seen a single time. This chain joins TRBV6-1 and TRBJ2-1; 9 bases agree with TRBD1. Germline lookup yields CDR1 MNHNS and CDR2 SASEGT. The CDR3 is made up of 15 amino acids. V lost 8 bases to trimming and J lost 1 base; unmatched junction nucleotides: 6. DNA of the CDR3: TGTGCCAGCCCCCGACAGGGGGGGTCCTACAATGAGCAGTTCTTC. The encoded protein is CASPRQGGSYNEQFF.

The V gene is TRBV18, the J gene TRBJ1-1; D unresolved. Trimming removed 3 bases from V and 5 bases from J, with 13 bases in between. The V gene's germline CDR1 is KGHSH and CDR2 LQKENI. The CDR3 length is 14 residues. The CDR3 sequence: CASSPMDGGTEAFF. CDR3 DNA sequence: TGTGCCAGCTCACCGATGGACGGAGGAACTGAAGCTTTCTTT. Variable domain in full (rest from reference TRBV18 and TRBJ1-1): NAGVMQNPRHLVRRRGQEARLRCSPMKGHSHVYWYRQLPEEGLKFMVYLQKENIIDESGMPKERFSAEFPKEGPSILRIQQVVRGDSAAYFCASSPMDGGTEAFFGQGTRLTVV.

The genes are TRBV6-5 and TRBJ1-4, with unresolved D. The CDR3 runs 11 residues. Between the trimmed V and J ends, which lost 6 bases and 16 bases, there was a span of 15 bases. Germline lookup yields CDR1 MNHEY and CDR2 SVGAGI. CDR3 DNA sequence: TGTGCCAGCAGCCATGGCACGGATCAGTTTTTT. Residues: CASSHGTDQFF.

The J gene is TRBJ2-2, the V gene TRBV10-3; no firm D call. The CDR3 has 14 residues. Germline V lookup: CDR1 ENHRY, CDR2 SYGVKD. Trimming stripped 4 bases from V and 5 bases from J, with 11 bases between. The DNA for the CDR3 is TGTGCCATCAGTGGTAGCTTGGGAACCGGGGAGCTGTTTTTT. Encoded protein: CAISGSLGTGELFF.